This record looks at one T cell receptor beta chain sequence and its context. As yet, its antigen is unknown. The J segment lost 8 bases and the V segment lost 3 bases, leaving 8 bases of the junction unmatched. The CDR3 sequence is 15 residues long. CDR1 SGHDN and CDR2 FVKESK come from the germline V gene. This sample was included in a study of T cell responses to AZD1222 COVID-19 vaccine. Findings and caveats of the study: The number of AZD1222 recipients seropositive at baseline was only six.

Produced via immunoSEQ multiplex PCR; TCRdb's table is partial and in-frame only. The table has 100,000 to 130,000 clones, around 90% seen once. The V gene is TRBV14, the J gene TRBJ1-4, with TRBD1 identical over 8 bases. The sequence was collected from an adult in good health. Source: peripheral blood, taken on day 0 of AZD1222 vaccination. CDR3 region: CASSHTDRGREKLFF. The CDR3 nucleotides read TGTGCCAGCAGCCACACAGACAGGGGACGAGAAAAACTGTTTTTT.